Here is one T cell receptor (beta chain) with its context. Libraries were prepared by immunoSEQ multiplex PCR; TCRdb keeps only in-frame clonotypes and omits some of them. The data contain fewer than 85,000 clones, 79% of them singletons. This sample is drawn from a study of cytotoxic CD8 clonotypes in ibrutinib-treated CLL. Overall study context: The patients, roughly ten relapsed/refractory and around 15 treatment-naive, included around 18 who were IGHV unmutated. Sequenced samples delivered averages of some 260,000 productive templates and roughly 94,000 productive rearrangements.

The CDR3 is 12 amino acids. Germline V gives CDR1 MDHEN, CDR2 SYDVKM. The junction had 7 bases not matched to a gene; V was cut back by 3 bases and J by 12 bases. The sample consisted of PBMCs, taken after 12 months of ibrutinib treatment. J is TRBJ1-1 and V is TRBV28, with 7 nucleotides matching TRBD1. This clonotype was sampled from a human donor with chronic lymphocytic leukemia. The DNA of the CDR3 is TGTGCCAGCAGTTTCCGGAACAGGGGAACTTTCTTT. Protein: CASSFRNRGTFF.